A selection of T cell receptor beta chains follows, all from one sample in a study of T cell responses to AZD1222 COVID-19 vaccine. TCRdb's table, derived via immunoSEQ multiplex PCR, lists solely in-frame clones and lacks some. The sample includes about 200,000 clones, approximately 93% of them seen just once. Specimen: peripheral blood, collected 28 days after the second AZD1222 dose. These receptors were obtained from an adult who received the AZD1222 COVID-19 vaccine. Each CDR3 is given with its conserved first and last residue. The D gene is left open where the match is weak. Size is omitted from some rows. Given values are once, few, many or a class for expanded clones.

clone_size: .
j_call: TRBJ2-5
v_call: TRBV7-8
d_call: .
cdr3_nt: TGTGCCAGCAGCTCCCTGAGGTCCGCAGAGACCCAGTACTTC
cdr3_aa: CASSSLRSAETQYF

clone_size: .
j_call: TRBJ1-2
v_call: TRBV5-4
d_call: .
cdr3_nt: TGTGCCAGCAGCCCGGGGGGTTCAGGGAATGGTGGCTACACCTTC
cdr3_aa: CASSPGGSGNGGYTF

clone_size: .
j_call: TRBJ2-5
v_call: TRBV6-5
d_call: .
cdr3_nt: TGTGCCAGCAGTTACAGTTCCAGCTCGCGCGAGACCCAGTACTTC
cdr3_aa: CASSYSSSSRETQYF

clone_size: .
j_call: TRBJ1-2
v_call: TRBV4-1
d_call: .
cdr3_nt: TGCGCCAGCAGCCAAGATGCTTATCTCAGGGGCGCCTATGGCTACACCTTC
cdr3_aa: CASSQDAYLRGAYGYTF

clone_size: .
j_call: TRBJ1-2
v_call: TRBV7-7
d_call: .
cdr3_nt: TGTGCCAGCAGCTTAGTAGTTCGGACAGATGGCTACACCTTC
cdr3_aa: CASSLVVRTDGYTF

clone_size: .
j_call: TRBJ2-1
v_call: TRBV7-2
d_call: .
cdr3_nt: TGTGCCAGCAGCCCGAGGGCACAGGCCACTGCACCGGGGCAGTTCTTC
cdr3_aa: CASSPRAQATAPGQFF

clone_size: .
j_call: TRBJ2-7
v_call: TRBV11-2
d_call: TRBD1
cdr3_nt: TGTGCCAGCAGCTTCTGGACAGGGGACGAGCAGTACTTC
cdr3_aa: CASSFWTGDEQYF

clone_size: .
j_call: TRBJ2-4
v_call: TRBV21-1
d_call: .
cdr3_nt: TGTGCCAGCAGCTACCTGACGGACAGGGGGGTTGCGGCCAAAAACATTCAGTACTTC
cdr3_aa: CASSYLTDRGVAAKNIQYF

clone_size: .
j_call: TRBJ1-4
v_call: TRBV28
d_call: .
cdr3_nt: TGTGCCAGCAGAGAAGACCGAAACTCCATTGAAAAACTGTTTTTT
cdr3_aa: CASREDRNSIEKLFF

clone_size: .
j_call: TRBJ2-7
v_call: TRBV3-1/TRBV3-2
d_call: TRBD1
cdr3_nt: TGTGCCAGCAGCCCCGGACAGGGCGGGTACGAGCAGTACTTC
cdr3_aa: CASSPGQGGYEQYF

clone_size: .
j_call: TRBJ1-5
v_call: TRBV15
d_call: .
cdr3_nt: TGTGCCACCAGCAGAGCCGGAGGTCAGCCCCAGCATTTT
cdr3_aa: CATSRAGGQPQHF

clone_size: once
j_call: TRBJ1-1
v_call: TRBV24-1
d_call: .
cdr3_nt: TGTGCCACGGAGAACAAGAACACTGAAGCTTTCTTT
cdr3_aa: CATENKNTEAFF

clone_size: .
j_call: TRBJ1-1
v_call: TRBV7-8
d_call: TRBD1
cdr3_nt: TGTGCCAGCAGCACTATACGACAGGGCTTGAACACTGAAGCTTTCTTT
cdr3_aa: CASSTIRQGLNTEAFF

clone_size: .
j_call: TRBJ1-2
v_call: TRBV7-8
d_call: TRBD1
cdr3_nt: TGTGCCAGCAGCTTAAGGGGGCGGGGATATGGCTACACCTTC
cdr3_aa: CASSLRGRGYGYTF

clone_size: .
j_call: TRBJ1-5
v_call: TRBV29-1
d_call: TRBD1
cdr3_nt: TGCAGCGTCCGGACAGGGACGGGCAATCAGCCCCAGCATTTT
cdr3_aa: CSVRTGTGNQPQHF

clone_size: .
j_call: TRBJ2-7
v_call: TRBV5-1
d_call: .
cdr3_nt: TGCGCCAGCAGCTCGGGTGACAGAACGACGTACGAGCAGTACTTC
cdr3_aa: CASSSGDRTTYEQYF

clone_size: once
j_call: TRBJ1-5
v_call: TRBV28
d_call: .
cdr3_nt: TGTGCCAGCAGGAGGGGTAATCAGCCCCAGCATTTT
cdr3_aa: CASRRGNQPQHF

clone_size: .
j_call: TRBJ2-7
v_call: TRBV19
d_call: TRBD1
cdr3_nt: TGTGCCAGTAGTAGACAGGGCCCCAACGAGCAGTACTTC
cdr3_aa: CASSRQGPNEQYF

clone_size: .
j_call: TRBJ1-2
v_call: TRBV19
d_call: .
cdr3_nt: TGTGCCAGCCGCATAAGCGGTGCTAACTATGGCTACACCTTC
cdr3_aa: CASRISGANYGYTF

clone_size: .
j_call: TRBJ2-3
v_call: TRBV19
d_call: TRBD2
cdr3_nt: TGTGCCAGTAGCCTCCGTCGTTGGGGCGGGGGATCACCTCCACACACAGATACGCAGTATTTT
cdr3_aa: CASSLRRWGGGSPPHTDTQYF

clone_size: once
j_call: TRBJ1-2
v_call: TRBV7-2
d_call: .
cdr3_nt: TGTGCCAGCAGCTTACAAGGGCAGGGCTATGGCTACACCTTC
cdr3_aa: CASSLQGQGYGYTF

clone_size: .
j_call: TRBJ1-4
v_call: TRBV18
d_call: .
cdr3_nt: TGTGCCAGCTCACCACCGCAGGGTCTCGGGTTCGGGGAAAAACTGTTTTTT
cdr3_aa: CASSPPQGLGFGEKLFF

clone_size: .
j_call: TRBJ1-5
v_call: TRBV6-2/TRBV6-3
d_call: .
cdr3_nt: TGTGCCAGCAGTAGCGCGGGGTGGGAGCCCCAGCATTTT
cdr3_aa: CASSSAGWEPQHF

clone_size: .
j_call: TRBJ1-1
v_call: TRBV19
d_call: .
cdr3_nt: TGTGCCAGTAGTGCCGGTGGAAACACTGAAGCTTTCTTT
cdr3_aa: CASSAGGNTEAFF

clone_size: .
j_call: TRBJ2-7
v_call: TRBV6-1
d_call: TRBD1
cdr3_nt: TGTGCCAGCAGGGAAGGGACAGTCGAGCAGTACTTC
cdr3_aa: CASREGTVEQYF

clone_size: .
j_call: TRBJ1-1
v_call: TRBV6-5
d_call: .
cdr3_nt: TGTGCCAGCAGTCAGGGGCAGGAGTATGAAGCTTTCTTT
cdr3_aa: CASSQGQEYEAFF

clone_size: few
j_call: TRBJ1-2
v_call: TRBV11-2
d_call: .
cdr3_nt: TGTGCCAGCAGCTTGACCCCCGGGGGAAACTATGGCTACACCTTC
cdr3_aa: CASSLTPGGNYGYTF

clone_size: once
j_call: TRBJ1-1
v_call: TRBV4-1
d_call: .
cdr3_nt: TGCGCCAGCAGCCAAATGATTGGTGGTGTAGGGAACACTGAAGCTTTCTTT
cdr3_aa: CASSQMIGGVGNTEAFF

clone_size: .
j_call: TRBJ1-1
v_call: TRBV10-3
d_call: .
cdr3_nt: TGTGCCATCGGTGGCGGGCAGGTAGCCACTGAAGCTTTCTTT
cdr3_aa: CAIGGGQVATEAFF

clone_size: .
j_call: TRBJ1-5
v_call: TRBV5-6
d_call: .
cdr3_nt: TGTGCCAGCAGCTTGGTTCCTGGCCAGCCCCAGCATTTT
cdr3_aa: CASSLVPGQPQHF

clone_size: .
j_call: TRBJ1-4
v_call: TRBV7-9
d_call: TRBD1
cdr3_nt: TGTGCCAGCAGCCTAAGACAGGGGGGCACCAAGAGTGATGAAAAACTGTTTTTT
cdr3_aa: CASSLRQGGTKSDEKLFF

clone_size: .
j_call: TRBJ1-1
v_call: TRBV7-9
d_call: .
cdr3_nt: TGTGCCAGCAGCTCCTTTTCCGGGGGCCGAATGAACACTGAAGCTTTCTTT
cdr3_aa: CASSSFSGGRMNTEAFF

clone_size: .
j_call: TRBJ1-4
v_call: TRBV10-3
d_call: .
cdr3_nt: TGTGCCGTCCGGGCGGGCCAGGGTAATGAAAAACTGTTTTTT
cdr3_aa: CAVRAGQGNEKLFF

clone_size: once
j_call: TRBJ1-1
v_call: TRBV4-1
d_call: .
cdr3_nt: TGCGCCAGCAGCCTCTCCCCTGGGGCGGACACTGAAGCTTTCTTT
cdr3_aa: CASSLSPGADTEAFF

clone_size: .
j_call: TRBJ1-1
v_call: TRBV5-6
d_call: TRBD1
cdr3_nt: TGTGCCAGCAGCGCCTCGCAGGGGGCGCGTGGAAACACTGAAGCTTTCTTT
cdr3_aa: CASSASQGARGNTEAFF

clone_size: once
j_call: TRBJ1-2
v_call: TRBV5-1
d_call: TRBD1
cdr3_nt: TGCGCCAGCAGCGATCGACAGGGGAATGGCTACACCTTC
cdr3_aa: CASSDRQGNGYTF

clone_size: .
j_call: TRBJ2-3
v_call: TRBV24-1
d_call: .
cdr3_nt: TGTGCCACCAGTGATCCAACTGGCACAGATACGCAGTATTTT
cdr3_aa: CATSDPTGTDTQYF

clone_size: .
j_call: TRBJ1-1
v_call: TRBV27
d_call: .
cdr3_nt: TGTGCCAACAGTTCCCGGACACGGGCGAGGGGTACTGAAGCTTTCTTT
cdr3_aa: CANSSRTRARGTEAFF

clone_size: .
j_call: TRBJ1-6
v_call: TRBV7-3
d_call: .
cdr3_nt: TGTGCCAGCAGCCCGGGGGACGGCAGCTCCTATAATTCACCCCTCCACTTT
cdr3_aa: CASSPGDGSSYNSPLHF

clone_size: .
j_call: TRBJ1-4
v_call: TRBV6-2/TRBV6-3
d_call: .
cdr3_nt: TGTGCCAGCAGTTACTCACGGACTCGGGAAAAACTGTTTTTT
cdr3_aa: CASSYSRTREKLFF

clone_size: .
j_call: TRBJ1-6
v_call: TRBV2
d_call: .
cdr3_nt: TGTGCCAGCAGTGAAGCGCGGAAGAGCTCCTATAATTCACCCCTCCACTTT
cdr3_aa: CASSEARKSSYNSPLHF

clone_size: .
j_call: TRBJ1-2
v_call: TRBV19
d_call: TRBD1
cdr3_nt: TGTGCCAGTAGTACCACCCGACAGGGCTATGGCTACACCTTC
cdr3_aa: CASSTTRQGYGYTF

clone_size: .
j_call: TRBJ2-2
v_call: TRBV5-1
d_call: TRBD1
cdr3_nt: TGCGCCAGCAGCTCGACAGGGACCCTAAACACCGGGGAGCTGTTTTTT
cdr3_aa: CASSSTGTLNTGELFF

clone_size: .
j_call: TRBJ1-3
v_call: TRBV27
d_call: .
cdr3_nt: TGTGCCAGCAGTTTGCGGCCCTCTGGAAACACCATATATTTT
cdr3_aa: CASSLRPSGNTIYF

clone_size: .
j_call: TRBJ2-4
v_call: TRBV3-1/TRBV3-2
d_call: .
cdr3_nt: TGTGCCAGCAGCCCGCAGCCGCTTCCCAAAAACATTCAGTACTTC
cdr3_aa: CASSPQPLPKNIQYF

clone_size: once
j_call: TRBJ1-1
v_call: TRBV9
d_call: .
cdr3_nt: TGTGCCAGCAGCGGACCTCCGGGACACCAGAACACTGAAGCTTTCTTT
cdr3_aa: CASSGPPGHQNTEAFF

clone_size: .
j_call: TRBJ2-1
v_call: TRBV2
d_call: TRBD1
cdr3_nt: TGTGCCAGCAGTGCAGGGGGCGGCTCCTACAATGAGCAGTTCTTC
cdr3_aa: CASSAGGGSYNEQFF

clone_size: once
j_call: TRBJ1-1
v_call: TRBV5-4
d_call: .
cdr3_nt: TGTGCCAGCGGACCACAGGCCACTGAAGCTTTCTTT
cdr3_aa: CASGPQATEAFF

clone_size: .
j_call: TRBJ1-3
v_call: TRBV28
d_call: TRBD1
cdr3_nt: TGTGCCAGCAGTTCCCCGGGACAGGGGTGGAACACCATATATTTT
cdr3_aa: CASSSPGQGWNTIYF

clone_size: few
j_call: TRBJ1-2
v_call: TRBV14
d_call: .
cdr3_nt: TGTGCCAGCAGCCAAGATCGGCGGGGTAACTATGGCTACACCTTC
cdr3_aa: CASSQDRRGNYGYTF

clone_size: .
j_call: TRBJ1-6
v_call: TRBV2
d_call: .
cdr3_nt: TGTGCCAGCAAGCAGGTTTACTATTCACCCCTCCACTTT
cdr3_aa: CASKQVYYSPLHF